This T cell receptor beta chain came from a study of T-cell reconstitution after alpha-beta-depleted transplantation in children (dated by TCRdb to 2016 to 2017). For context, the study as a whole: T-cell immune reconstitution after TCRalphabeta/CD19-depleted allogeneic hematopoietic cell transplantation in children was quantitatively tracked in the study by means of TCR repertoire profiling. Here is what the overall study found, with its caveats: The high TCRbeta diversity at day 60 in some patients was ascribed to recipient T cells and intrathymic progenitors that had survived conditioning. The apparently early recovery of alphabetaT-cell counts about two months after transplant reportedly depended on only several hundred rapidly expanded clones that came from non-depleted graft cells. The frequencies of hyperexpanded clones fell over the following months, and after one year, T-cell counts and TCRbeta diversity were mostly attributed to newly produced T cells.

Receptors were amplified or captured by PCR. The instrument was an Illumina HiSeq 2500. TCR library preparation used molecular barcoding, with unique molecular identifiers applied to normalize quantification of the TCRbeta repertoire. Using fastp at Q25 and MiXCR, TCRdb reprocessed the public reads and kept productive beta chains. Merged by CDR3 protein, the rows form single entries marked with the most common genes and DNA. A total of 800,000 to 1,000,000 distinct CDR3 sequences appear in this sample, about 29% of them only once. The top ten clones comprise about 28% of the sample. Notes on this clonotype: No antigen is known for it. No base qualities exist here, and no much larger clone lies one base off it.

This specimen's treatment or condition label, per the study, means: allogeneic hematopoietic cell transplantation with graft depleted of TCRalphabeta T cells and CD19 B cells. Transplant recipients were children who received TCRalphabeta/CD19-depleted allogeneic hematopoietic cell grafts. The input for sequencing was PBMCs, mostly from graft donor cells, taken 360 days after TCRalphabeta/CD19-depleted stem cell transplant. This TCR was recovered from a boy under two years old who had a stem cell transplant for SCID, so the T cells may come from the graft donor.

This receptor has the CDR3 CASSPSGPMNTEAFF. The nucleotides read TGTGCCAGCAGCCCCTCGGGCCCTATGAACACTGAAGCTTTCTTT. The V and J genes are TRBV7-9 and TRBJ1-1; a confident D gene designation cannot be given. V is shortened by 5 bases, J by 0 bases, and the region joining them spans 13 bases. Including cysteine and phenylalanine, the CDR3 has 15 amino acids. Only the CDR3 DNA is retained, 45 bases long and in frame from the first base. The germline V gene (reference sequence) gives CDR1 as SEHNR and CDR2 as FQNEAQ.